What follows is one T cell receptor beta chain and its context. Its antigen is not known. The table came from immunoSEQ multiplex PCR; TCRdb's copy has only in-frame clones and leaves some out. The sample holds 110,000 to 150,000 clones, approximately 91% seen once. The data were obtained in a study of radiation and T cells in renal cell carcinoma. Study observations and caveats: Top tumor clonotypes rose in blood 2 weeks post-radiation, then contracted.

This CDR3 has 17 amino acids. After removal of 0 bases from V and 9 bases from J, the junction contained 15 bases not matched to a gene. Germline lookup yields CDR1 SQVTM and CDR2 ANQGSEA. Time point defined: baseline pretreatment blood. Documented treatment: 15 Gy SBRT to primary tumor, nephrectomy 4 weeks later. This receptor was obtained from a woman between 50 and 59 years old with renal cell carcinoma. The chain links TRBV29-1 to TRBJ2-1, with 9 nucleotides matching TRBD1. The specimen comprised blood, sampled from a patient whose treatment included radiotherapy and nephrectomy. Here the CDR3 DNA reads TGCAGCGTTGAAGATCTTCCTGGGACAGGGACTCGTGGTGAGCAGTTCTTC. Translated: CSVEDLPGTGTRGEQFF.